The T cell receptor (beta chain) described here comes from a study of regulatory T cells in long-lasting Graves disease. At the level of the study: The antithyroid drugs taken by newly diagnosed Graves' patients had been used for under 3 months.

This CDR3 comprises 15 residues. Germline lookup yields CDR1 SGDLS and CDR2 YYNGEE. V dropped 3 bases and J dropped 1 base, with 8 bases sitting between them. Study outcomes and limitations: What was studied was peripheral blood only, and not thyroid tissue.

The TCR beta library used iRepertoire HTBI primers with Arm-PCR amplification of CDR3. TCRdb processed the multiplex PCR reads anew with MiXCR; each CDR3 protein has one entry. Of 300,000 to 400,000 distinct CDR3 sequences listed, about 16% are singletons. The time point here: newly diagnosed GD, antithyroid drugs for less than 3 months. Preparation of the TCR library used RNA extracted from PBMCs. An approximately 10-milliliter sample of peripheral blood was drawn into EDTA tubes. A note on this clonotype: Antigen: not known.

The sample in question was peripheral blood mononuclear cells (PBMCs), obtained at new diagnosis, from a patient treated with antithyroid drugs. The V call is TRBV9, the J call TRBJ2-6; D is possibly TRBD1 (6 bases). The source of this sequence is a female donor with Graves disease. CDR3 amino acids: CASSERGSGANVLTF. In DNA, the CDR3 is TGTGCCAGCAGCGAAAGGGGGTCTGGGGCCAACGTCCTGACTTTC.